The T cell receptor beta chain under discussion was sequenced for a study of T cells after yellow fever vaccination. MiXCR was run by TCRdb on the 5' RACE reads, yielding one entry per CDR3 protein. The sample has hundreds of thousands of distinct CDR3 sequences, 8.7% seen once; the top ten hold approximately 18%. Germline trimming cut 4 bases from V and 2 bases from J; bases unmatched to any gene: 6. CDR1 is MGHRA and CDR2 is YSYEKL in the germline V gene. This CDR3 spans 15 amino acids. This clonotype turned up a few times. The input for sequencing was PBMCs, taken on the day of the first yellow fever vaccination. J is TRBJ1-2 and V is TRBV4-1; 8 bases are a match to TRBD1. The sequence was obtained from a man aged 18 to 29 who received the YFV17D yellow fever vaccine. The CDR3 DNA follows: TGCGCCAGCAGCCGCCCCGGACAGGGAAACTATGGCTACACCTTC. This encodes CASSRPGQGNYGYTF.